This T cell receptor beta chain stems from a study of shared clonotypes between healthy human individuals. Broader study findings: When naive CD4 clonotypes were compared across a few donors, about 4.8% were shared.

For sorted subsets, about 190 ng DNA per replicate equaled about 27,000 T cell genomes. Source study methods: Filtering differed for immunoSEQ, which gave only junction sequences without quality scores. Sequencing used immunoSEQ multiplex PCR; TCRdb keeps in-frame clones, though not all of them. V and J calls and clone size are given by that table; D and trimming were obtained from the DNA. The sample includes around 610,000 clones, roughly 96% of them seen just once. Details on this clone: The antigen remains unidentified.

Naive CD8 cells, CD45RO-negative and positively selected for CCR7, excluded terminally differentiated effector memory CD45RA+ cells. Germline V gene sequence: CDR1 SEHNR, CDR2 FQNEAQ (reference sequence). This CDR3 is built from 15 residues. The germline V and J ends were trimmed by 1 base and 6 bases, with 15 bases remaining between them. The source material was naive CD8+ T cells sorted from blood. This clonotype was obtained from a woman aged 25 to 39 in good health. The chain joins TRBV7-9 to TRBJ1-2, with D perhaps TRBD1 (6 bases). CDR3 nucleotides: TGTGCCAGCAGCTTAGGGAACAGGGAGGTGCATGGCTACACCTTC. Translated, it gives CASSLGNREVHGYTF. Drawing the rest from reference TRBV7-9 and TRBJ1-2, the complete variable domain is DTGVSQNPRHKITKRGQNVTFRCDPISEHNRLYWYRQTLGQGPEFLTYFQNEAQLEKSRLLSDRFSAERPKGSFSTLEIQRTEQGDSAMYLCASSLGNREVHGYTFGSGTRLTVV.